Shown below are 32 T cell receptor beta chains from a single sample sequenced in a study of cytomegalovirus exposure and HLA in healthy donors. The primer mix had 60 Vbeta and 13 Jbeta primers. TCRdb's copy holds only in-frame clones and misses some; the assay was immunoSEQ multiplex PCR. The sample lists 150,000 to 200,000 clones; 82% were seen once. Sequenced material: PBMCs. Receptors originate from a woman in her forties or fifties in good health and CMV-seropositive.

The V gene is TRBV28, the J gene TRBJ2-5; TRBD2 matches at 7 bases. The CDR3 length is 13 residues. Per germline, CDR1 MDHEN and CDR2 SYDVKM. With 3 bases clipped from V and 5 bases from J, the junction kept 3 bases outside the gene matches. The CDR3 DNA reads as TGTGCCAGCAGTTTTTCCGGGGGGGAGACCCAGTACTTC. Translated, it gives CASSFSGGETQYF.

The genes are TRBV19 and TRBJ1-5, with D perhaps matching TRBD1 (5 bases). Trimming cost V 10 bases and J 3 bases, with 19 bases left between them. Germline V CDR1 and CDR2: LNHDA, SQIVND (reference sequence). The CDR3 contains 15 residues. The CDR3, as DNA: TGTGCCACTAAGGATGGTGGCAGGGACAATCAGCCCCAGCATTTT. It specifies CATKDGGRDNQPQHF.

The chain recombines TRBV21-1 with TRBJ2-7; the D segment call TRBD2 is taken from the table without a DNA check. TRBV21-1 is listed as a pseudogene. The CDR3 has 15 residues. CDR3 bases: TGTGCCAGCAGCAAGGGACTAGCGGTTTCCTACGAGCAGTACTTC. As protein: CASSKGLAVSYEQYF.

The chain carries TRBV5-5 and TRBJ2-1; 7 bases agree with TRBD2. CDR3 size: 14 residues. Germline values: CDR1 SGHKS, CDR2 YYEKEE (reference sequence). The trim removed 2 bases at V and 6 bases at J, leaving 5 bases unmatched. The CDR3 reads CASSFGGGSNEQFF. The DNA for the CDR3 is TGTGCCAGCAGCTTTGGGGGAGGGAGCAATGAGCAGTTCTTC.

This chain links TRBV5-1 with TRBJ2-3, with D possibly being TRBD2 (6 bases). CDR1 SGHRS and CDR2 YFSETQ come from the germline V gene. This CDR3 region has 13 residues. Trimming took 9 bases from V and 1 from J, leaving 12 bases between them. In DNA, the CDR3 is TGCGCCACCCGGGGGTCGGGCACAGATACGCAGTATTTT. Protein sequence: CATRGSGTDTQYF.

V gene TRBV9 combines with J gene TRBJ2-7; TRBD2 matches at 10 bases. This CDR3 spans 16 amino acids. In germline, CDR1 is SGDLS, CDR2 YYNGEE. V shed 2 bases, J shed 0 bases, and the junction held 5 bases outside the gene matches. The CDR3: CASSVSGGVSSYEQYF. For the CDR3, the DNA is TGTGCCAGCAGCGTGAGCGGGGGGGTCAGCTCCTACGAGCAGTACTTC.

The chain combines TRBV7-7 with TRBJ1-1, with D unresolved. The V gene lost 4 bases and the J gene lost 2 bases, with 8 bases spanning the gap. The germline CDR1 and CDR2 sequences are SSHAT and FNYEAQ (reference sequence). This CDR3 is 13 amino acids long. CDR3 sequence (DNA): TGTGCCAGCAGCTCTCAGGAAAACACTGAAGCTTTCTTT. It encodes CASSSQENTEAFF.

This clone was observed a handful of times. The chain carries TRBV6-1 and TRBJ1-2, with 8 bases that match TRBD1. The junction had 5 bases not matched to a gene; V was cut back by 5 bases and J by 0 bases. The germline gives CDR1 MNHNS, CDR2 SASEGT. There are 15 residues in the CDR3. CDR3 sequence: CASSRRGLANYGYTF. CDR3 bases: TGTGCCAGCAGTCGCAGGGGGCTGGCTAACTATGGCTACACCTTC.

The V call is TRBV19, the J call TRBJ2-1; tentatively, D is TRBD1 (5 bases). Germline V gene lookup returns CDR1 LNHDA and CDR2 SQIVND (reference sequence). V lost 6 bases and J lost 0, with 12 bases in between. This CDR3 spans 15 amino acids. Here the CDR3 DNA reads TGTGCCAGTAGCCTACAGGACCCCTCCTACAATGAGCAGTTCTTC. Protein: CASSLQDPSYNEQFF.

The chain's CDR3 is CASSLGTAYNEQFF. CDR3 coding DNA: TGTGCCAGCAGCTTAGGGACAGCCTACAATGAGCAGTTCTTC. This chain links TRBV7-9 with TRBJ2-1; D is possibly TRBD1 (6 bases). The germline V gene encodes CDR1 SEHNR and CDR2 FQNEAQ (reference sequence). V shed 1 base and J shed 2 bases, with 6 bases lying between them. There are 14 residues in the CDR3.

The chain joins TRBV10-3 to TRBJ2-7, with TRBD2 matching 10 bases. V lost 6 bases, J lost 0 bases, and 8 bases stayed unmatched. The germline V gene has CDR1 ENHRY and CDR2 SYGVKD. The CDR3 consists of 16 residues. CDR3 protein: CAIRDTGTSDSYEQYF. CDR3 DNA: TGTGCCATCAGGGATACCGGGACTAGCGACTCCTACGAGCAGTACTTC.

This chain uses TRBV4-1 with TRBJ2-1; 9 positions agree with TRBD2. Germline V gene sequence: CDR1 MGHRA, CDR2 YSYEKL. The CDR3 is 15 residues long. The ends lost 0 bases at V and 8 bases at J; junction bases unmatched: 5. The CDR3 DNA reads TGCGCCAGCAGCCAAGAGTGGGCGGGGGGGTATGAGCAGTTCTTC. Translation gives CASSQEWAGGYEQFF.

Worth noting for this clone: The junction and the germline gene differ at one end; a read error may be behind it. This rearrangement joins TRBV6-6 to TRBJ2-7, with a weak D call TRBD1 (6 bases). The CDR3 runs 14 residues. Germline V gives CDR1 MNHNY, CDR2 SVGAGI (reference sequence). The CDR3 DNA follows: TGTGCCAGCAGTCCCGGGACACCAACCTACGGGCAGTACTTC. Amino acid sequence: CASSPGTPTYGQYF.

The chain links TRBV28 to TRBJ1-1; 9 bases line up with TRBD1. CDR1 and CDR2 from the germline V gene are MDHEN and SYDVKM. This CDR3 is built from 15 residues. The trim removed 7 bases at V and 2 bases at J, leaving 8 bases unmatched. CDR3 DNA: TGTGCCAGCATCTCGGGACAGGGAGACAACACTGAAGCTTTCTTT. Protein sequence: CASISGQGDNTEAFF.

The genes are TRBV19 and TRBJ1-2; maybe TRBD1 (6 bases). This CDR3 spans 13 amino acids. Per the germline V gene, CDR1 is LNHDA and CDR2 is SQIVND (reference sequence). Trimming removed 4 bases from V and 5 bases from J, with 11 bases in between. This chain's CDR3 is CASSSGQSYGYTF. The CDR3 DNA reads as TGTGCCAGTAGTAGCGGACAGAGTTATGGCTACACCTTC.

The CDR3 DNA follows: TGTGCCAGCAGTTTACTCCGCGGGTCCTACGAGCAGTACTTC. Encoded protein: CASSLLRGSYEQYF. V usage is TRBV28 and J usage is TRBJ2-7; possible D gene TRBD2, 5 bases. Between the trimmed V and J ends, which lost 2 bases and 1 base, there was a span of 9 bases. Germline CDR1 and CDR2: MDHEN and SYDVKM. The CDR3 contains 14 residues.

The chain couples TRBV7-2 to TRBJ1-4, with TRBD1 matching 7 bases. V dropped 1 base and J dropped 6; count of bases not matched to a gene: 2. CDR1 SGHTA and CDR2 FQGNSA come from the germline V gene. CDR3 length: 14 residues. CDR3 in amino acids: CASSLGQGDEKLFF. The CDR3 nucleotides read TGTGCCAGCAGCTTAGGCCAGGGGGATGAAAAACTGTTTTTT.

This chain links TRBV7-2 with TRBJ2-7; 9 bases are a match to TRBD1. Germline V gene lookup returns CDR1 SGHTA and CDR2 FQGNSA. J was trimmed by 1 base and V by 5 bases; bases with no gene match: 6. The CDR3 length is 15 residues. In DNA form, the CDR3 reads TGTGCCAGCAGCGCAACCGGGACAGGGTCCTACGAGCAGTACTTC. The encoded protein is CASSATGTGSYEQYF.

V and J are TRBV7-9 and TRBJ2-7; 7 bases match TRBD1. CDR1 and CDR2 from the germline V gene are SEHNR and FQNEAQ (reference sequence). V was clipped by 3 bases and J by 0 bases; unmatched bases: 8. The CDR3 sequence is 16 residues long. The CDR3 region has the DNA TGTGCCAGCAGCTTCGCCGGGACAGCGAGCTCCTACGAGCAGTACTTC. This codes for CASSFAGTASSYEQYF.

The genes are TRBV7-3 and TRBJ2-1; the D gene is possibly TRBD2 (5 bases). With 0 bases removed from V and 6 bases from J, the gap between germline ends came to 9 bases. Germline V gene data show CDR1 as SGHTA and CDR2 as FQGTGA. This CDR3 has 14 amino acids. The CDR3 reads CASSLTSLANEQFF. As DNA, the CDR3 is TGTGCCAGCAGCTTAACGAGTCTAGCCAATGAGCAGTTCTTC. The full variable domain, with the rest looked up from reference TRBV7-3 and TRBJ2-1, is GAGVSQTPSNKVTEKGKYVELRCDPISGHTALYWYRQSLGQGPEFLIYFQGTGAADDSGLPNDRFFAVRPEGSVSTLKIQRTERGDSAVYLCASSLTSLANEQFFGPGTRLTVL.

CDR3 bases: TGTGCCAGCAGTTTGGACAGTTCTAACTATGGCTACACCTTC. Translation: CASSLDSSNYGYTF. This rearrangement joins TRBV27 to TRBJ1-2; D may be TRBD1 (6 bases). Germline CDR1 is MNHEY and CDR2 is SMNVEV (reference sequence). Trimming shortened V by 3 bases and J by 0 bases, and 8 bases separated the two germline ends. The CDR3 consists of 14 residues.

The V call is TRBV28, the J call TRBJ1-3, with 7 bases identical to TRBD1. The V and J ends lost 4 bases and 2 bases, in that order; junction bases with no gene match: 8. The germline V gene has CDR1 MDHEN and CDR2 SYDVKM. This CDR3 has 16 amino acids. CDR3 nucleotide sequence: TGTGCCAGCAGTTCGCATGACAGGGCTCCTGGAAACACCATATATTTT. This codes for CASSSHDRAPGNTIYF.

V and J are TRBV28 and TRBJ1-5, with 9 nucleotides matching TRBD1. V was pared by 6 bases and J by 5 bases, with 11 bases of the junction left unmatched. CDR1 and CDR2 from the germline V gene are MDHEN and SYDVKM. The CDR3 runs to 16 residues. The CDR3 protein is CASSPPGQGIYQPQHF. Written as DNA, the CDR3 is TGTGCCAGCAGCCCCCCGGGACAGGGAATTTATCAGCCCCAGCATTTT.

The chain is built from TRBV27 and TRBJ2-3, with 10 positions matching TRBD1. The CDR3 totals 15 residues. Trimming removed 6 bases from V and 1 base from J; junction bases left unmatched: 4. Germline V gene lookup returns CDR1 MNHEY and CDR2 SMNVEV (reference sequence). The CDR3 region has the DNA TGTGCCAGCAGGCCCGGGACAGGGGGCACAGATACGCAGTATTTT. The encoded protein is CASRPGTGGTDTQYF.

Turning to this clone: Other DNA sequences in the same sample also yield this CDR3. The CDR3 region is CASSFSLDRGRYEQYF. For the CDR3, the DNA is TGTGCCAGCAGCTTCTCCTTGGACAGGGGGAGATACGAGCAGTACTTC. V is TRBV5-4 and J is TRBJ2-7; 10 nucleotides match TRBD1. The CDR3 runs 16 residues. CDR1 and CDR2 from the germline V gene are SGHNT and YYREEE (reference sequence). V was clipped by 2 bases and J by 4 bases; unmatched bases: 9.

The chain couples TRBV5-1 to TRBJ1-6, with 9 bases aligning to TRBD1. V lost 4 bases and J lost 1; bases outside the gene matches: 3. The CDR3 spans 16 residues. Germline V gives CDR1 SGHRS, CDR2 YFSETQ. CDR3 nucleotide sequence: TGCGCCAGCAGCCCGACAGGGGGGTCCTATAATTCACCCCTCCACTTT. This sequence encodes CASSPTGGSYNSPLHF.

This chain connects TRBV10-3 to TRBJ2-3; TRBD2 matches at 8 bases. The CDR3 sequence is 13 residues long. Per the germline V gene, CDR1 is ENHRY and CDR2 is SYGVKD. Trimming took 10 bases from V and 0 from J; bases not matched to a gene: 3. In DNA, the CDR3 is TGTGCCACCTTAGCGGGGAGCACAGATACGCAGTATTTT. This encodes CATLAGSTDTQYF.

The chain carries TRBV28 and TRBJ2-3, with 9 nucleotides matching TRBD2. The CDR3 contains 17 residues. Germline V gene lookup returns CDR1 MDHEN and CDR2 SYDVKM. Losses at the gene ends were 7 bases for V and 2 bases for J; bases not matched to a gene: 13. The CDR3 nucleotides read TGTGCCAGCAACCCCCCGGGCTGGACTAGCGACACAGATACGCAGTATTTT. It yields the protein CASNPPGWTSDTDTQYF.

This chain links TRBV5-5 with TRBJ2-5; TRBD1 is a possible D gene (6 bases). V lost 3 bases, J lost 5 bases, and 8 bases lay in between. Germline V gives CDR1 SGHKS, CDR2 YYEKEE (reference sequence). There are 12 residues in the CDR3. In DNA, the CDR3 is TGTGCCAGCAGCTCAACAGGGGAGACCCAGTACTTC. Translating gives CASSSTGETQYF.

The chain couples TRBV19 to TRBJ2-7; 9 bases are a match to TRBD1. Germline lookup yields CDR1 LNHDA and CDR2 SQIVND (reference sequence). The CDR3 contains 15 residues. V lost 4 bases and J lost 3; bases outside the gene matches: 7. The DNA of the CDR3 is TGTGCCAGTAGTACTCCCGGGACAGGGCACTACGAGCAGTACTTC. It encodes CASSTPGTGHYEQYF.

The V call is TRBV19, the J call TRBJ1-1; a weak D match, TRBD1 (6 bases). Germline loops: CDR1 LNHDA, CDR2 SQIVND (reference sequence). The V end was cut by 3 bases, the J end by 1 base, with 15 bases between. The CDR3 spans 16 residues. The CDR3 DNA is TGTGCCAGTAGTATGCTTCTGGGGGGGCAGAACACTGAAGCTTTCTTT. Protein sequence: CASSMLLGGQNTEAFF.

The rearrangement uses TRBV7-9 and TRBJ1-4; D remains ambiguous. Germline V gives CDR1 SEHNR, CDR2 FQNEAQ (reference sequence). The CDR3 length is 12 residues. The germline V and J ends were trimmed by 4 bases and 8 bases, with 8 bases remaining between them. The DNA for the CDR3 is TGTGCCAGCAGCTCGTACTACGAAAAACTGTTTTTT. This translates into CASSSYYEKLFF.